What follows is one T cell receptor (beta chain) and its context. The antigen is unknown. This sample is part of a study of type 1 regulatory T cells. Turning to the study itself: An in vitro protocol generated T-allo10, a Tr1-enriched, alloantigen-specific CD4 T cell product. Study-level points and caveats: Type 1 regulatory T cells had a more restricted TCR repertoire than non-type 1 regulatory T cells.

TCRdb fed the reads into MiXCR, producing one record per CDR3 protein. The sample lists more than 60,000 distinct CDR3 sequences; 62% were seen once. This CDR3 is built from 17 residues. Germline V gene data show CDR1 as SGHAT and CDR2 as FQNNGV. Trimming took off 3 bases at V and 0 bases at J, with 12 bases between the two ends. This chain connects TRBV11-2 to TRBJ1-6, with TRBD1 as a possible D gene (6 bases). This TCR derives from a human donor in good health. Sequenced material: cultured non-Tr1 T cells, either the whole culture or a sorted T cell fraction (not recorded which). CDR3 bases: TGTGCCAGCAGCTTGGGACACCTGAGCTCCTATAATTCACCCCTCCACTTT. Amino acids: CASSLGHLSSYNSPLHF.